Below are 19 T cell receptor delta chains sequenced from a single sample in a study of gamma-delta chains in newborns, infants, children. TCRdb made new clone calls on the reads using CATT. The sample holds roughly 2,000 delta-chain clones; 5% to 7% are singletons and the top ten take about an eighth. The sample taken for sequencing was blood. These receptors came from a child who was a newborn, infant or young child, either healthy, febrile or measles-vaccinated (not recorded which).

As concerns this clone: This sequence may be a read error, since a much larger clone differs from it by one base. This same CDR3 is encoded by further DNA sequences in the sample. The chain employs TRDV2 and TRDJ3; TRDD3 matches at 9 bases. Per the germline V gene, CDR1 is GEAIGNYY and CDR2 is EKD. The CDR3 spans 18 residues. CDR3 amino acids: CACDNWGRSSWDTRQMFF. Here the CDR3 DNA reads TGCGCCTGTGACAACTGGGGGAGGAGCTCCTGGGACACCCGACAGATGTTTTTC.

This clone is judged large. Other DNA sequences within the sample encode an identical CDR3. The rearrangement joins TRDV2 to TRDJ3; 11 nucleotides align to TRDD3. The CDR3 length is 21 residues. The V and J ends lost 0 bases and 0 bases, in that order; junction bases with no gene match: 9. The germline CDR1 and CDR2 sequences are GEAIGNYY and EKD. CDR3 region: CACDTAVGDTRYSWDTRQMFF. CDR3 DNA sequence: TGTGCCTGTGACACCGCGGTGGGGGATACGAGGTACTCCTGGGACACCCGACAGATGTTTTTC.

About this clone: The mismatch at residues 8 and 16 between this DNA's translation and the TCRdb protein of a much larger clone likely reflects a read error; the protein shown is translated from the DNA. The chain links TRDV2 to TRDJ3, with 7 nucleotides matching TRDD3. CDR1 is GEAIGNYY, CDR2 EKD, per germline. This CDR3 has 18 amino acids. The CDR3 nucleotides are TGTGCCTGTGACAAAGTACTGAGGGATACCTGGGACACCCGACAGACGTTTTTC. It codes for CACDKVLRDTWDTRQTFF.

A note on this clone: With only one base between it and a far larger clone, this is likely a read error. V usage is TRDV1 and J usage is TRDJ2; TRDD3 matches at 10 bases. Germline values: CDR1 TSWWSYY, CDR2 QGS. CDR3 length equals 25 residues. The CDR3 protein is CALGEPLPFRLLGDLVVVFPAQHFF. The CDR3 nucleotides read TGTGCTCTTGGGGAACCCCTCCCCTTCCGGCTACTGGGGGATTTGGTCGTCGTATTCCCCGCACAACACTTCTTT.

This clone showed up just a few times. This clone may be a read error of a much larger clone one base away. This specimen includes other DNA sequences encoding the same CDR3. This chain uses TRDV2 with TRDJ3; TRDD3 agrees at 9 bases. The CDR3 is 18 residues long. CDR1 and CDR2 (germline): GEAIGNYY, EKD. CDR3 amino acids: CACDTGGYSSWDTRQMFF. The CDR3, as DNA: TGTGCCTGCGACACCGGGGGATACAGCTCCTGGGACACCCGACAGATGTTTTTC.

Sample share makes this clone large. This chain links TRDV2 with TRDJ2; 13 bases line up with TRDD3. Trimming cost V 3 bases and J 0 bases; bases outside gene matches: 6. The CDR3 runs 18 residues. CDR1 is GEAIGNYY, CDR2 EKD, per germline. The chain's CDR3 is CACDELGDTLTLTAQLFF. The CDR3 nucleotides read TGTGCCTGTGACGAACTGGGGGATACGCTGACTTTGACAGCACAACTCTTCTTT.

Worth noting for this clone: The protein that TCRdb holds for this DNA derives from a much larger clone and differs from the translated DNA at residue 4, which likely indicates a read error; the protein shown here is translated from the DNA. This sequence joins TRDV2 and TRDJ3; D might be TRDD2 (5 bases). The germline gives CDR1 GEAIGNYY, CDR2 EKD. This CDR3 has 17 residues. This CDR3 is CACGTLLSPWDTRQMFF. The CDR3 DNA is TGTGCCTGTGGCACCCTACTGAGCCCCTGGGACACCCGACAGATGTTTTTC.

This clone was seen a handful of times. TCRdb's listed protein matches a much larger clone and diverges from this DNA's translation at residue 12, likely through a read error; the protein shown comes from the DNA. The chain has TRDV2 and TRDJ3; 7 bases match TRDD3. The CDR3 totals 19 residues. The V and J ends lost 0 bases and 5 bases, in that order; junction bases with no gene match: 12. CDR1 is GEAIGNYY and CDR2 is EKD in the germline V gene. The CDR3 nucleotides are TGTGCCTGTGACACCGTCATCCCTGGGGGGTCCCGGGACACCCGACAGATGTTTTTC. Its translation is CACDTVIPGGSRDTRQMFF.

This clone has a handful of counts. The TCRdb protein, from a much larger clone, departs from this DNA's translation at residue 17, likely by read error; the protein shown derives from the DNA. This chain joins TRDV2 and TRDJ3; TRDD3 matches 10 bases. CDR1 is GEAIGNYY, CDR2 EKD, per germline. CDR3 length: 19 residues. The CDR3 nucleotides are TGTGCCTGTGACGTACTGGGGGATCAAAGCTCCTGGGACACCCGACAGACGTTTTTC. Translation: CACDVLGDQSSWDTRQTFF.

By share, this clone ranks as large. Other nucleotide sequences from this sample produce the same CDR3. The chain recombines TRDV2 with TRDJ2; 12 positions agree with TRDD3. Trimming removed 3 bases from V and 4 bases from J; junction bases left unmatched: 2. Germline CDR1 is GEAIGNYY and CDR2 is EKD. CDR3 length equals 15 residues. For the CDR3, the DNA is TGTGCCTGTGACGTACTGGGGGATACGACAGCACAACTCTTCTTT. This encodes CACDVLGDTTAQLFF.

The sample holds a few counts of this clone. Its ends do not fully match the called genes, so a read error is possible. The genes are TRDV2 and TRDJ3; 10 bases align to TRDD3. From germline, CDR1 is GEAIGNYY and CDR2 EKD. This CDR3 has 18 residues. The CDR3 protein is CACDTVMGDTWDTRKMFF. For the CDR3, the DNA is TGTGCCTGTGACACCGTAATGGGGGATACCTGGGACACCCGAAAGATGTTTTTC.

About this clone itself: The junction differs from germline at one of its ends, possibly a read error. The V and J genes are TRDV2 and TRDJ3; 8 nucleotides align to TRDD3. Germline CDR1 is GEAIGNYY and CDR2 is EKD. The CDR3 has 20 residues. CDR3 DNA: TGTGCCTGTGACACCGTGGGGGATGTAAGGAGCTCCTGGGACACCCGAAAGATGTTTTTC. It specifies CACDTVGDVRSSWDTRKMFF.

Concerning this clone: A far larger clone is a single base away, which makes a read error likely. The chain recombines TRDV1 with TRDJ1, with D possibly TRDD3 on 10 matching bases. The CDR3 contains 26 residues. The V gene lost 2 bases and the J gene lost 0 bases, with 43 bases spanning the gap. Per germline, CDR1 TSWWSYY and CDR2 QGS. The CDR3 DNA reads TGTGCTCTTGGGGAATCTCTACGAAGGCCTTCCTACGCGGGGGATACGGGATTACCTTACACCGATAAACTCATCTTT. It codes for CALGESLRRPSYAGDTGLPYTDKLIF.

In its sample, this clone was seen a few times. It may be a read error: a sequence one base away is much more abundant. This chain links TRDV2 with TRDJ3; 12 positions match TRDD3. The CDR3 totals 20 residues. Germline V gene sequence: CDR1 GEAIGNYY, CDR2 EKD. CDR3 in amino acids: CACDALLGDTRSWDTRQTFF. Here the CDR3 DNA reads TGTGCCTGTGACGCCCTACTGGGGGATACACGCTCCTGGGACACCCGACAGACGTTTTTC.

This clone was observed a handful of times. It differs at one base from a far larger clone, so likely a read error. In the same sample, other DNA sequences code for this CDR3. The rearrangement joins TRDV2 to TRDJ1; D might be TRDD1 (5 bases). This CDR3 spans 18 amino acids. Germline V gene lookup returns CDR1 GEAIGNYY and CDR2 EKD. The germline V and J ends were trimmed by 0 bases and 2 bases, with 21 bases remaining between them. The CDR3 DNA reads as TGTGCCTGTGACACCGTGAGGAATAGACTGAGAGAGACCGATAAACTCATCTTT. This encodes CACDTVRNRLRETDKLIF.

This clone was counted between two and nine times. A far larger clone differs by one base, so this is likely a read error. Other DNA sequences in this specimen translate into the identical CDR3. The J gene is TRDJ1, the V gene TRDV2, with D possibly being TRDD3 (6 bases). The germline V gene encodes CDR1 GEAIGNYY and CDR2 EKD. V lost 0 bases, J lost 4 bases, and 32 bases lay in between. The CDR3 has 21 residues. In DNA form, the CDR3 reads TGTGCCTGTGACACCGTTCCGATCTATCGGGGGGAGGACCGGGTCAGCGATAAACTCATCTTT. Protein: CACDTVPIYRGEDRVSDKLIF.

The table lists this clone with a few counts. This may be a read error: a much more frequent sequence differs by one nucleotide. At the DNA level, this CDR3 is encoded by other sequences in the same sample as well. CDR3 in DNA: TGTGCCTGTGACACACTGGGGGATACATCCTGGGACACTCGACAGATGTTTTTC. It codes for CACDTLGDTSWDTRQMFF. The V gene is TRDV2, the J gene TRDJ3; 12 nucleotides agree with TRDD3. The CDR3 is made up of 18 amino acids. Germline V lookup: CDR1 GEAIGNYY, CDR2 EKD.

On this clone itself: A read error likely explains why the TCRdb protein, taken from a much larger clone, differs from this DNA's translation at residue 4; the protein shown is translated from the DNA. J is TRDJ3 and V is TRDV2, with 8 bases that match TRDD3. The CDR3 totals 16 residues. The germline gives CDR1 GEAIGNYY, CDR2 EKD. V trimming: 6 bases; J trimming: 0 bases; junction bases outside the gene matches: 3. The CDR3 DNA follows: TGTGCCTGTAACGGGATACGCTCCTGGGACACCCGACAGATGTTTTTC. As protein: CACNGIRSWDTRQMFF.

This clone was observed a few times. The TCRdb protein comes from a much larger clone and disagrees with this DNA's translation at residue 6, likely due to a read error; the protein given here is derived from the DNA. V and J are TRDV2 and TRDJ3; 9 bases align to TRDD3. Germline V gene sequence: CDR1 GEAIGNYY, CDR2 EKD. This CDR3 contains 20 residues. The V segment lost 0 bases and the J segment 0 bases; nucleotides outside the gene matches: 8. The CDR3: CACDTATAGGFSWDTRQMFF. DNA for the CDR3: TGTGCCTGTGACACCGCTACTGCTGGGGGATTCTCCTGGGACACCCGACAGATGTTTTTC.